The TCR beta chain under discussion was sequenced for a study of cytomegalovirus exposure and HLA in healthy donors. This clone was observed once. Antigen: not known. Amplification used 60 Vbeta primers and 13 Jbeta primers. TCRdb's table, derived via immunoSEQ multiplex PCR, lists solely in-frame clones and lacks some. The sample includes 97,000 or so clones, roughly 83% of them seen just once. Germline assignment: CDR1 SGHAT and CDR2 FQDESV (reference sequence). This CDR3 comprises 13 residues. Trimming took off 5 bases at V and 5 bases at J, with 12 bases between the two ends. General study results and limits: The only immune exposure information that was available was CMV serostatus.

The sequence was collected from a middle-aged man in good health and CMV-seronegative. The chain joins TRBV11-1 to TRBJ2-5; a weak D match, TRBD1 (6 bases). Sample: PBMCs. This CDR3 is CASSTGTRETQYF. Written as DNA, the CDR3 is TGTGCCAGCAGCACCGGGACAAGGGAGACCCAGTACTTC.